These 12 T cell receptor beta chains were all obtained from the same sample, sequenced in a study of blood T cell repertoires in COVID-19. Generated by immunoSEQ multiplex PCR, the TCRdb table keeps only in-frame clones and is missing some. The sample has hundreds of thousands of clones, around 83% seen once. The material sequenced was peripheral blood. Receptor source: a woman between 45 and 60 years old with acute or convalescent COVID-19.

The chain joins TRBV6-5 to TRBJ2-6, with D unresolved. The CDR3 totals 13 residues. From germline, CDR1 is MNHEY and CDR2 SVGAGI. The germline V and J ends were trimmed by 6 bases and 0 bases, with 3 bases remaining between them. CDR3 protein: CASRASGANVLTF. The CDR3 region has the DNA TGTGCCAGCAGGGCCTCTGGGGCCAACGTCCTGACTTTC.

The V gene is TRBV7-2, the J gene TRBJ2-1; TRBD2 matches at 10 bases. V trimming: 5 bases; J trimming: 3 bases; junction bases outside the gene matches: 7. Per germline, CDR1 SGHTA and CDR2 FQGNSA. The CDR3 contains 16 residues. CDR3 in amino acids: CASSPPPSGSYNEQFF. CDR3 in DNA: TGTGCCAGCAGCCCACCCCCTAGCGGGAGCTACAATGAGCAGTTCTTC. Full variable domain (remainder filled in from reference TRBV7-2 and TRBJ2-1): GAGVSQSPSNKVTEKGKDVELRCDPISGHTALYWYRQSLGQGLEFLIYFQGNSAPDKSGLPSDRFSAERTGGSVSTLTIQRTQQEDSAVYLCASSPPPSGSYNEQFFGPGTRLTVL.

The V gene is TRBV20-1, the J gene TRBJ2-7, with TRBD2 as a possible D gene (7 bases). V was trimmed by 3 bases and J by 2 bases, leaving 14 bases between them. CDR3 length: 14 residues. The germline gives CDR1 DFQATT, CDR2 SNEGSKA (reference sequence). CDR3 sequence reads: CSASRGARAYEQYF. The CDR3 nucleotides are TGCAGTGCTAGTCGGGGGGCGCGGGCCTACGAGCAGTACTTC.

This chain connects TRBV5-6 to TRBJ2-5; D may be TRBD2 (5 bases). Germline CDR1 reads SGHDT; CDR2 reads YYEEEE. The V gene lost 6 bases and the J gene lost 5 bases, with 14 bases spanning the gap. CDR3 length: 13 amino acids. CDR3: CASKRSIRETQYF. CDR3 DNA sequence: TGTGCCAGCAAGCGGAGCATACGGGAGACCCAGTACTTC. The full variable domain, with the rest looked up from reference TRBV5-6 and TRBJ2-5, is DAGVTQSPTHLIKTRGQQVTLRCSPKSGHDTVSWYQQALGQGPQFIFQYYEEEERQRGNFPDRFSGHQFPNYSSELNVNALLLGDSALYLCASKRSIRETQYFGPGTRLLVL.

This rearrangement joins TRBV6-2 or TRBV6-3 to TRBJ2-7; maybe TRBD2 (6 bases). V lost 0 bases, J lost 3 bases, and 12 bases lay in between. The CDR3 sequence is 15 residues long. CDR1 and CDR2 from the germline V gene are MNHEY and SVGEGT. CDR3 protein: CASSYSAEGGYEQYF. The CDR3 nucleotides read TGTGCCAGCAGTTACTCTGCGGAGGGTGGCTACGAGCAGTACTTC.

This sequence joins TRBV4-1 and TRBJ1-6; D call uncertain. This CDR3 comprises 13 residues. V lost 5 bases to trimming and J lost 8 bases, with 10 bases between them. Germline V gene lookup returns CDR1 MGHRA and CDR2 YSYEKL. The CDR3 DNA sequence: TGCGCCAGCAGCGGGAGCCTGTATTCACCCCTCCACTTT. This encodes CASSGSLYSPLHF.

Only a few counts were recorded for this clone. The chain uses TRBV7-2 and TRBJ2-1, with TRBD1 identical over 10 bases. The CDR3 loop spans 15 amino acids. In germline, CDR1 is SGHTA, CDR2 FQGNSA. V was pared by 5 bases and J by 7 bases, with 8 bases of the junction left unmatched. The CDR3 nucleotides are TGTGCCAGCAGCCTAGGACAGGGGGAAGGGAATGAGCAGTTCTTC. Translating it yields CASSLGQGEGNEQFF.

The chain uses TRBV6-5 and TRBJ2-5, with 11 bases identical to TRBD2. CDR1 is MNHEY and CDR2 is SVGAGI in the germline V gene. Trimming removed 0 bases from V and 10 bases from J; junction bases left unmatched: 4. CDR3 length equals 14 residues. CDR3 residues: CASSYSGTSGHQYF. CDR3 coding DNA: TGTGCCAGCAGTTACTCCGGGACTAGCGGACACCAGTACTTC.

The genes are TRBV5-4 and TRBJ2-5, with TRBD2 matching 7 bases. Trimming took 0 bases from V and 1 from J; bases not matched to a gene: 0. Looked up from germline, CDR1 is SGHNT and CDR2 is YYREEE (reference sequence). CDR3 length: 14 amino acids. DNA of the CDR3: TGTGCCAGCAGCTTGGGACTAGCCCAAGAGACCCAGTACTTC. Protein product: CASSLGLAQETQYF.

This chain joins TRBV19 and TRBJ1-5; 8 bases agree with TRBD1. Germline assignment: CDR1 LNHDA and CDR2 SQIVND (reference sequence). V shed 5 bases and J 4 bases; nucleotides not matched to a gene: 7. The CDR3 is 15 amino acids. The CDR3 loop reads CASSYKGQVNQPQHF. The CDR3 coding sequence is TGTGCCAGTAGTTATAAGGGACAGGTTAATCAGCCCCAGCATTTT.

The CDR3 DNA reads as TGTGCCAGCAGCTACGAACCCCGGACAGGGGGCTACTACGAGCAGTACTTC. Its translation is CASSYEPRTGGYYEQYF. The chain joins TRBV11-2 to TRBJ2-7; 11 positions agree with TRBD1. The CDR3 totals 17 residues. Germline CDR1 reads SGHAT; CDR2 reads FQNNGV. V shed 4 bases, J shed 3 bases, and the junction held 11 bases outside the gene matches.

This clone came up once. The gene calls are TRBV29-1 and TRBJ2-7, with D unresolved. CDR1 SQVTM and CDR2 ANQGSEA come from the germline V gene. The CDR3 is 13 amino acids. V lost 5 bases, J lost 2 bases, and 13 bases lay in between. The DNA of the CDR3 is TGCAGCGTTTCCGGAAGAAGCGCCTACGAGCAGTACTTC. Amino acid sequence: CSVSGRSAYEQYF.